The clone carrying this TCR beta chain was counted a few times. These data come from a study of blood T cell repertoires in COVID-19. As for the study in general: Sites in the United States, Italy and Spain provided acute and convalescent COVID-19 samples. Nucleic acid was either cDNA or gDNA, and it came from T cells, B-cell-depleted T cells, or PBMCs.

Under the authors' procedure: Amplification from reference gene primers served as the basis for estimated nucleated cell counts. The method was immunoSEQ multiplex PCR; TCRdb's version includes in-frame clones alone and lacks a portion of them. From that table come the V and J calls and clone size; the DNA was used to work out D and trimming. The profile shows around 200,000 clones, about 80% of them singletons. Sequenced sample: peripheral blood. This TCR was sampled from a human donor in a cohort sampled during active COVID-19.

CDR3 residues: CASISTGLLYGYTF. CDR3 nucleotides: TGTGCCAGTATTTCGACAGGGCTATTGTATGGCTACACCTTC. The rearrangement links TRBV19 to TRBJ1-2; 7 positions agree with TRBD1. Germline CDR1 reads LNHDA; CDR2 reads SQIVND (reference sequence). The ends lost 7 bases at V and 5 bases at J; junction bases unmatched: 10. The CDR3 runs to 14 residues. The full variable domain, in which reference TRBV19 and TRBJ1-2 provide the parts outside the CDR3, is DGGITQSPKYLFRKEGQNVTLSCEQNLNHDAMYWYRQDPGQGLRLIYYSQIVNDFQKGDIAEGYSVSREKKESFPLTVTSAQKNPTAFYLCASISTGLLYGYTFGSGTRLTVV.